This T cell receptor (beta chain) was obtained from a study of beta chain features in type 1 diabetes. About the research overall: Patient and healthy donor groups were alike in age, gender and cell yields.

Germline CDR1 and CDR2: LGHNA and YSLEER. After removal of 7 bases from V and 5 bases from J, the junction contained 11 bases not matched to a gene. This CDR3 has 16 amino acids. Isolated RNA was reverse transcribed in full, so expressed TCRB transcripts were sequenced. Sequencing was performed with immunoSEQ multiplex PCR; in TCRdb, only in-frame clones are kept and a portion is missing. This table has 330,000 or so clones, around 13% appearing once. Study results and caveats: Moderate yet significant TCRB CDR3 shortening was seen in Type 1 diabetes patients in all four CD4+ subsets.

This clone was seen a handful of times. Its antigen is still unknown. The sequenced sample was naive CD4+ T cells from blood. This clonotype was sampled from a woman aged 18-29 years with type 1 diabetes. The chain uses TRBV4-3 and TRBJ2-1, with 10 bases aligning to TRBD1. Here the CDR3 DNA reads TGCGCCAGCACTCGATCGCCGGGACAGGGGAACAATGAGCAGTTCTTC. Amino acids: CASTRSPGQGNNEQFF.